The subject of this entry is one TCR beta chain. What it binds is not known. Germline V gene sequence: CDR1 SGHDT, CDR2 YYEEEE. J gave up 5 bases and V 4 bases, and 11 bases lay outside the gene matches. CDR3 size: 16 residues. This entry belongs to a study of shared clonotypes between healthy human individuals. Study in general: Per donor, CD8 memory used one plate, CD8 naive used two, CD4 memory used three and CD4 naive used three. General study findings and limits: On the whole, naive subsets had larger estimated richness than memory subsets had.

Profiling relied on immunoSEQ multiplex PCR, and the TCRdb table lists in-frame clones only, not all of them. The sample holds more than 1,200,000 clones, about 98.5% seen once. The sequence derives from a man younger than 40 in good health. Sequencing input: naive CD4+ T cells sorted from blood. The subset: CD45RA+ positively selected. This rearrangement joins TRBV5-6 to TRBJ1-5, with 8 bases fitting TRBD1. This CDR3 is CASSRGDRGRDQPQHF. CDR3 sequence (DNA): TGTGCCAGCAGCCGTGGAGACAGGGGACGTGATCAGCCCCAGCATTTT.